The 3 T cell receptor beta chains below come from one sample, sequenced in a study of blood T cell repertoires in COVID-19. Sequenced by immunoSEQ multiplex PCR; TCRdb stores in-frame clones only, minus some. The data hold under 200,000 clones, with 80% to 90% observed a single time. Sequenced sample: peripheral blood. The receptor source for this set is a man aged 18-30 years with active or convalescent COVID-19.

The chain recombines TRBV9 with TRBJ1-1; 7 positions agree with TRBD1. The CDR3 length is 16 residues. Germline assignment: CDR1 SGDLS and CDR2 YYNGEE. The ends lost 1 base at V and 1 base at J; junction bases unmatched: 7. The CDR3 DNA is TGTGCCAGCAGCGTACGAGACAGGGTAACGAACACTGAAGCTTTCTTT. Amino acid sequence: CASSVRDRVTNTEAFF.

The table lists this clone with a count of one. The chain joins TRBV11-3 to TRBJ2-4, with D tentatively TRBD1 (6 bases). Trimming removed 9 bases from V and 0 bases from J, with 12 bases in between. The CDR3 is made up of 14 amino acids. CDR1 is SGHNT and CDR2 is YENEEA in the germline V gene. CDR3 nucleotide sequence: TGTGCCAGTACAGGGAGCCTAGCCAAAAACATTCAGTACTTC. This encodes CASTGSLAKNIQYF.

This clone was seen a single time. The chain is built from TRBV5-1 and TRBJ1-2, with TRBD1 matching over 7 bases. The CDR3 spans 13 residues. Germline V lookup: CDR1 SGHRS, CDR2 YFSETQ. After removal of 7 bases from V and 4 bases from J, the junction contained 7 bases not matched to a gene. The CDR3 coding sequence is TGCGCCAGCGGAGGGACAGTACCCTATGGCTACACCTTC. Residues: CASGGTVPYGYTF.